The T cell receptor beta chain under discussion was sequenced for a study of identical twins' blood T cells. Study-wide background: Approximately 50 million reads covered about six alpha-chain and about six beta-chain libraries. Study results and limitations: Twin repertoire similarity may partly reflect shared environment. Shared CDR3 clonotype counts between two donors mainly tracked the product of their cloneset sizes, twins included.

CDR3 length: 13 residues. Trimming cost V 10 bases and J 7 bases; bases outside gene matches: 9. The germline V gene has CDR1 SNHLY and CDR2 FYNNEI. This clonotype has a count of ten or more. As yet, its antigen is unknown. Likely shared infections and vaccines: all three twin pairs were reared together. TCRdb fed the 5' RACE reads into MiXCR, producing one record per CDR3 protein. The sample contains 400,000 or so distinct CDR3 sequences, roughly 30% of which appear only once. Sequenced material: PBMCs. This sequence originates from a woman aged 18 to 49 in good health. This chain uses TRBV2 with TRBJ1-4; 7 bases fit TRBD1. CDR3 sequence: CAMRTGTSEKLFF. For the CDR3, the DNA is TGTGCCATGAGGACAGGTACAAGTGAAAAACTGTTTTTT.